What follows is one TCR beta chain and its context. Antigen: not known. This entry comes from a study of OX40 agonist ivuxolimab in advanced cancers. Clones were read by immunoSEQ multiplex PCR, and TCRdb kept only the in-frame ones, dropping some. The top ten clones hold 35% to 45% of a sample with tens of thousands of clones, around 85% of them seen once. Blood was sampled at baseline, cycle 4 day 1, and cycle 7 day 1. Findings of the study overall: CD4+ and CD8+ blood T cells expanded clonally by week 6 at 0.1 to 3.0 mg/kg. The specificity for antigen of the expanded peripheral T cells was not determined. Some nonresponders likewise displayed low normalized T-cell clonal expansion.

Germline CDR1 LNHDA, CDR2 SQIVND (reference sequence). There are 13 residues in the CDR3. Between the trimmed V and J ends, which lost 9 bases and 9 bases, there was a span of 18 bases. J is TRBJ2-4 and V is TRBV19; the D gene is possibly TRBD1 (6 bases). The sample consisted of CD4+ or CD8+ T cells sorted from blood, taken in a trial of the OX40 agonist ivuxolimab. The clonotype comes from an adult with an advanced solid tumor such as melanoma, head and neck, liver or kidney cancer. The CDR3 DNA sequence: TGTGCCAGCGGGGACACCCAATACGGCATTCAGTACTTC. Amino acid sequence: CASGDTQYGIQYF.